This TCR beta chain was identified during a study of cytomegalovirus exposure and HLA in healthy donors (dated by TCRdb to between 2016 and 2019). A note on the overall study: In an earlier analysis of approximately 640 of the donors, about 270 Gb of sequence data and 95 million to 130 million unique TCR beta sequences from 150 million to 200 million T cells were reported. An early release that covered fewer than 800 HLA-typed donors contained approximately 300 gigabases of sequencing data and 85 million to 100 million unique TCR sequences. The genetic ancestry cluster associated with self-reported Caucasian donors included 81% of the approximately 410 genotyped donors. The study aimed to test whether cataloging public T cell receptors could reveal signatures of past pathogen exposure. The study used immunosequencing to profile the T cell repertoires of 666 subjects and linked those repertoires to cytomegalovirus serostatus. Along with the approximately 700-subject first cohort, a separate validation cohort of over a hundred different subjects was used. The study combined high-throughput TCR immunosequencing, statistical association of individual TCRs with disease status, and machine learning to predict cytomegalovirus infection status. A later analysis re-examined previously published TCR beta repertoires from several hundred donors and added high-resolution HLA genotyping to investigate patterns of TCR occurrence. In the later analysis, no new phenotypic data were used to find candidate immune exposures; instead, reliance was placed on TCR beta sequences and their occurrence across donors. In an earlier analysis of more than 550 of the donors, high-throughput TCR beta sequencing was used to judge whether each TCR beta V gene segment behaved as functional or pseudogenic. Donor age, sex, ethnicity and CMV serostatus were compiled together with the repertoire data. Genome-wide SNP genotypes for about 55% of the roughly 670 donors were used in a later genetic analysis, which treated that subset as a discovery cohort. All discovery cohort repertoires had been generated on a single sequencing platform. HLA typing included class I and class II loci at four-digit resolution. The number of typed donors differed by locus: about 620-630 for A, B, C, DRB1 and DQB1; 500 to 550 for DQA1; some 610 for DPA1; and about 470 for DPB1. About five DR-DQ haplotypes were handled as single units for association and clustering because linkage in the cohort was strong. Among 398 genotyped donors of the cohort, an average of roughly 240,000 unique TCR beta nucleotide sequences were sequenced per donor, roughly 18% of them non-productive. Here is what the overall study found, with its caveats: When HLA alleles, especially DR and DQ, strongly co-occurred, TCR associations were difficult to assign to individual alleles. A later analysis associated 15,000 or so TCR beta sequences with specific HLA alleles at a false discovery rate of 0.05. A further reported finding was that TCR beta sequences accurately predicted the HLA-A and HLA-B alleles for most subjects in the first cohort. In this cohort, only TCR beta chains were sequenced, and detectable features were limited by the absence of alpha or paired-chain data. In a later genetic analysis, fewer N-insertions in productive TCRs were reported among donors in an Asian-associated ancestry cluster than the roughly 710-donor mean. For the cohort, immune exposure information was limited to CMV serostatus. Several of the top co-occurrence clusters appeared to be linked to parvovirus B19, influenza, CMV and Epstein-Barr virus, according to a later analysis. Because some donors lacked HLA typing at each locus, the association tests relied only on the typed subset. In an earlier analysis of more than 500 of the donors, most TCR beta V segments appeared in productive rearrangements about 87% or about 30% of the time, broadly matching IMGT annotations. Linkage disequilibrium might explain the correlated functional status among segregating V segments, but an unknown experimental factor could not be excluded. In a later analysis, most CMV-associated TCR beta chains were found to appear HLA-restricted, with HLA associations seemingly driven largely by CMV exposure. Roughly 17 rarely observed V segments, including chromosome 9 orphons, were excluded from the earlier analysis of almost 600 of the donors because counts were too low. In the study, some 160 TCR beta chains were listed as associated with cytomegalovirus. A later analysis found that TCR association rates varied across HLA loci, with DRB1 alleles showing the most associated TCRs and HLA-C alleles the fewest. An association between a missense DCLRE1C variant and V-gene and J-gene trimming of TCR beta chains was found in a later genetic analysis and replicated in an independent cohort. A later analysis found that HLA-associated TCR beta chains were more clonally expanded and had lower generation probabilities than equally common non-associated chains. The classifier was reported to diagnose cytomegalovirus status with high specificity and sensitivity in both the original cohort and the validation cohort. Most TCR sequences were seen in very few donors, while some public TCRs were found in many individuals. In vitro tests confirmed that a few of the cytomegalovirus-associated TCR beta chains recognize cytomegalovirus antigens. The presence/absence analyses assumed that sequencing depth was roughly uniform across donors, and that assumption may not be true. The authors suggested that the approach could potentially be generalized to other disease states and immunological phenotypes. A cluster of highly shared sequence variants was judged likely to be a technical artifact of the sequencing pipeline.

The cohort was made up of approximately 670 healthy bone marrow donors. Cohort members were all nominally healthy when sampled, although unrecorded immune exposures were likely present. The donor tested CMV seronegative, placing the donor among the 350 to 400 seronegative members of the cohort. Each donor provided a peripheral blood sample, and peripheral blood mononuclear cells were used for TCR beta sequencing. Genomic DNA extraction from the blood cell samples was performed with the Qiagen DNeasy Blood Extraction Kit. This clone was counted a few times. Its antigen specificity is not known. Base qualities are not provided; no much larger clone lies one nucleotide away. Library prep was done by the immunoSEQ multiplex PCR assay. For the multiplex PCR, a mixture combining 60 forward primers for TCR Vbeta segments and 13 reverse primers for TCR Jbeta segments was used. The CDR3 region of rearranged TCR beta genes was amplified from genomic DNA with a multiplex PCR assay. The amplified TCR beta libraries were sequenced on the Illumina HiSeq System as 87-base-pair reads. Per the authors' processing: A later analysis counted approximately 76 million unique TCR beta chains across the 670 or so repertoires, and 10 million to 12 million of these chains were shared by at least two donors. To remove PCR and sequencing errors, raw reads were error-corrected and collapsed into unique sequences using a nearest-neighbor algorithm that merged closely related sequences. Alignment of CDR3 sequences to IMGT reference sequences was used to assign V, D and J gene segments. For a sequence to be retained, a match of at least six nucleotides to both a V gene segment and a J gene segment was required. Rearrangements were classified as productive when the CDR3 lacked stop codons and remained in frame with V and J, and all other rearrangements were classified as non-productive. Following IMGT convention, CDR3 was defined as the stretch from the second conserved V-encoded cysteine up to the conserved J-encoded phenylalanine. In an earlier analysis of some 550 of the donors, sequences lacking an unambiguous match to a single V gene segment were excluded. An earlier analysis of approximately 590 of the donors classified V segments as functional when productive rearrangements were above 56.7% and as segregating when the standard deviation between donors was above 5%. A statistical classification framework was built for diagnosing cytomegalovirus status from the catalog of TCR beta chain sequences. In a later analysis, V and J genes were assigned by comparing TCR nucleotide sequences against IMGT/GENE-DB human TR gene sequences. In a later analysis, CDR3 sequences and most-parsimonious VDJ recombination scenarios were assigned using the TCRdist pipeline. A later analysis defined each TCR beta chain by its CDR3 amino acid sequence plus V-gene family, and excluded reads lacking a unique V-gene family. As a way to deal with suspected cross-contamination and a sequencing artifact, a later analysis dropped 450 to 600 nucleotide sequences that were highly shared and had low generation probability. A later analysis calculated a clonal expansion index for each public chain from normalized within-repertoire ranks of inferred template counts. A later analysis computed generation probabilities with a VDJ recombination model fitted to out-of-frame rearrangements, and checked the results against IGoR. In a later analysis, hypergeometric tests were used to score TCR-TCR, TCR-HLA and TCR-CMV co-occurrence, with a repertoire-size bias correction applied to TCR pairs. False discovery rates were estimated in a later analysis by permuting HLA or CMV assignments 20 times. A later analysis grouped co-occurring TCRs with DBSCAN, adding TCRdist sequence similarity when clustering within HLA-allele-positive subsets. Repertoires with fewer than 30,000 or more than 120,000 public chains, plus five repertoires with anomalous nucleotide sharing, were excluded from co-occurrence clustering. What TCRdb holds here is the immuneACCESS table cut down to in-frame rearrangements. Part of the clones is not present; checked against another copy, under half of the missing clones reflect an unresolved V gene, and the others are unexplained. That table furnishes V, J and clone size, whereas the DNA furnished D and trimming. The sample has about 190,000 clones on record, roughly 84% of them singletons. The biggest ten clones account for around 0.25% of the sample.

Specimen: PBMCs. The TCR originated in a boy aged 10-17 years in good health and CMV-seronegative.

The nucleotide sequence is given as TGCGCCAGCAGCTTGGCCGCGCGGGACATTCAGTACTTC. It is translated as CASSLAARDIQYF. The sequence links TRBV5-1 to TRBJ2-4; TRBD2 is a weak D gene call, 5 bases matching. The germline V gene specifies SGHRS as CDR1 and YFSETQ as CDR2. Trimming at the junction amounts to 0 bases on V and 8 bases on J, and the germline ends lie 9 bases apart. Its CDR3 holds 13 amino acids, cysteine through phenylalanine. Only the CDR3 portion is preserved as DNA: 39 bases, with reading frame beginning at the first base.